This TCR beta chain was obtained from a study of CD8 T cells in Susac syndrome. There are 12 residues in the CDR3. Deletions cut 5 bases from V and 9 bases from J, with 8 bases between. This clonotype was recorded only once. Random hexamers were used to reverse transcribe 0.5 to 1 ug of RNA. The authors amplified TCR beta CDR3 across 54 Vbeta and 13 Jbeta using immunoSEQ multiplex PCR. Using its own MiXCR run on the immunoSEQ multiplex PCR reads, TCRdb lists one record per CDR3 protein. The sample consists of about 76,000 distinct CDR3 sequences, over 85% of them appearing once. This chain uses TRBV12-3 or TRBV12-4 with TRBJ1-6; TRBD1 is a possible D gene (5 bases). The source is a human donor with Susac syndrome. The specimen sequenced was CD8+ T cells from PBMCs. DNA of the CDR3: TGTGCCAGCAGTGGCAGGGTTTCACCCCTCCACTTT. Its translation is CASSGRVSPLHF.